Listed here are 30 T cell receptor beta chains from one sample, sequenced in a study of T cells after yellow fever vaccination. Each CDR3 protein gets one entry after TCRdb re-called the 5' RACE reads with MiXCR. Of 150,000 to 200,000 distinct CDR3 sequences in the sample, around 10% were seen once. The source was CD8+ T cells sorted from PBMCs, collected 15 days after the yellow fever booster vaccination. Every receptor here comes from a man between 18 and 29 years old who received the YFV17D yellow fever vaccine.

This chain uses TRBV12-3 or TRBV12-4 with TRBJ1-5; 11 positions match TRBD1. There are 15 residues in the CDR3. The junction had 4 bases not matched to a gene; V was cut back by 5 bases and J by 4 bases. CDR3 region: CASSQDRGPNQPQHF. The CDR3 coding sequence is TGTGCCAGCAGTCAGGACAGGGGGCCGAATCAGCCCCAGCATTTT.

This clonotype was observed a few times. The chain employs TRBV7-6 and TRBJ1-2, with D possibly being TRBD1 (6 bases). In germline, CDR1 is SGHVS, CDR2 FNYEAQ. V shed 1 base and J shed 1 base, with 13 bases lying between them. The CDR3 has 16 residues. In DNA, the CDR3 is TGTGCCAGCAGCTTAGTGGCAGGGGCGAATAACTATGGCTACACCTTC. Translated: CASSLVAGANNYGYTF.

This clonotype appeared a few times. The chain carries TRBV5-1 and TRBJ1-1; TRBD1 matches at 8 bases. The CDR3 length is 12 residues. Trimming cost V 4 bases and J 8 bases; bases outside gene matches: 4. In germline, CDR1 is SGHRS, CDR2 YFSETQ. The CDR3 protein is CASSITGGEAFF. CDR3 nucleotide sequence: TGCGCCAGCAGCATAACAGGGGGGGAAGCTTTCTTT.

This chain uses TRBV27 with TRBJ2-1, with TRBD2 identical over 7 bases. The J segment lost 1 base and the V segment lost 4 bases, leaving 4 bases of the junction unmatched. The V gene's germline CDR1 is MNHEY and CDR2 SMNVEV (reference sequence). The length of the CDR3 is 15 residues. CDR3 DNA sequence: TGTGCCAGCAGTTCTTCCGGGGGGTCCTACAATGAGCAGTTCTTC. As protein: CASSSSGGSYNEQFF.

In its sample, this clonotype was seen a few times. J is TRBJ2-1 and V is TRBV7-2; D assignment may be TRBD1 or TRBD2 (6 bases each). Germline V gene sequence: CDR1 SGHTA, CDR2 FQGNSA. CDR3 length: 15 amino acids. Trimming cost V 1 base and J 4 bases, with 11 bases left between them. The CDR3 nucleotides read TGTGCCAGCAGCTTAGGGGGGGCCTGGTACAATGAGCAGTTCTTC. Translation: CASSLGGAWYNEQFF.

This clonotype occurred a few times. This chain uses TRBV20-1 with TRBJ2-1; TRBD2 agrees at 9 bases. The CDR3 covers 14 residues. Germline CDR1 DFQATT, CDR2 SNEGSKA (reference sequence). The V gene end was trimmed by 3 bases and the J gene end by 4 bases; junction bases not matched to a gene: 4. CDR3 coding DNA: TGCAGTGCTAGTGTGACTAGCGGATACAATGAGCAGTTCTTC. As protein: CSASVTSGYNEQFF.

The CDR3: CASSRGQGADTQYF. The CDR3 region has the DNA TGTGCCAGCAGCCGGGGACAGGGGGCAGATACGCAGTATTTT. The rearrangement uses TRBV7-9 and TRBJ2-3, with 11 bases that match TRBD1. Germline CDR1 is SEHNR and CDR2 is FQNEAQ (reference sequence). V shed 5 bases and J 4 bases; nucleotides not matched to a gene: 2. This CDR3 has 14 residues.

This clonotype was seen only a few times. The rearrangement joins TRBV2 to TRBJ2-5; D gene ambiguous. V was cut by 3 bases and J by 1 base, with 12 bases left in between. This CDR3 is 15 amino acids long. Germline values: CDR1 SNHLY, CDR2 FYNNEI. The CDR3 sequence is CASSDGGRTQETQYF. CDR3 nucleotides: TGTGCCAGCAGTGACGGCGGCCGTACCCAAGAGACCCAGTACTTC.

The V and J genes are TRBV4-1 and TRBJ2-1; TRBD1 aligns across 11 bases. Germline V CDR1 and CDR2: MGHRA, YSYEKL. V shed 3 bases and J 9 bases; nucleotides not matched to a gene: 7. The CDR3 covers 15 residues. The CDR3 region is CASSQGTGGRLEQFF. The CDR3 nucleotides read TGCGCCAGCAGCCAGGGGACAGGGGGTAGGCTTGAGCAGTTCTTC.

This clonotype was detected a few times. This chain links TRBV2 with TRBJ2-4, with 7 bases aligning to TRBD1. The germline V gene has CDR1 SNHLY and CDR2 FYNNEI. J was trimmed by 5 bases and V by 0 bases; bases with no gene match: 10. This CDR3 spans 17 amino acids. The CDR3 coding sequence is TGTGCCAGCAGTGAAGCGCGCAGAGGGGGCATCGAAAACATTCAGTACTTC. Translated: CASSEARRGGIENIQYF. The full variable domain, rest sourced from reference TRBV2 and TRBJ2-4, is EPEVTQTPSHQVTQMGQEVILRCVPISNHLYFYWYRQILGQKVEFLVSFYNNEISEKSEIFDDQFSVERPDGSNFTLKIRSTKLEDSAMYFCASSEARRGGIENIQYFGAGTRLSVL.

The chain has TRBV7-9 and TRBJ2-3; no definite D call. This CDR3 region has 15 residues. The ends were cut back, 6 bases at V and 2 bases at J, with 15 bases in the middle. In germline, CDR1 is SEHNR, CDR2 FQNEAQ (reference sequence). The chain's CDR3 is CASSHAQGITDTQYF. The CDR3 DNA reads as TGTGCCAGCAGTCACGCTCAAGGGATCACAGATACGCAGTATTTT.

The rearrangement joins TRBV4-1 to TRBJ1-5; D unclear. Germline V gene lookup returns CDR1 MGHRA and CDR2 YSYEKL. This CDR3 comprises 14 residues. The V gene lost 0 bases and the J gene lost 6 bases, with 9 bases spanning the gap. CDR3 coding DNA: TGCGCCAGCAGCCAAGAAGGTTACCCTCAGCCCCAGCATTTT. The encoded protein is CASSQEGYPQPQHF.

The genes are TRBV29-1 and TRBJ2-5; the match to TRBD2 covers 7 bases. The germline gives CDR1 SQVTM, CDR2 ANQGSEA. The CDR3 consists of 13 residues. V trimming: 7 bases; J trimming: 5 bases; junction bases outside the gene matches: 10. CDR3: CSAAYRGGETQYF. The CDR3 coding sequence is TGCAGCGCCGCTTACCGGGGAGGGGAGACCCAGTACTTC.

This clonotype was found many times. J is TRBJ1-1 and V is TRBV29-1, with a tentative D call TRBD1 (5 bases). Germline V gene data show CDR1 as SQVTM and CDR2 as ANQGSEA. The CDR3 extends over 12 amino acids. Trimming left V 6 bases short and J 1 base short, with 9 bases between. The CDR3 DNA sequence: TGCAGCGTGATTCAGGGGAACACTGAAGCTTTCTTT. This gives the protein CSVIQGNTEAFF.

This clonotype was detected a few times. Here the CDR3 reads CASSPQPYVAGANVLTF. For the CDR3, the DNA is TGTGCCAGCAGCCCTCAGCCTTACGTCGCTGGGGCCAACGTCCTGACTTTC. This chain uses TRBV11-2 with TRBJ2-6, with no clear D. The CDR3 has 17 residues. V was clipped by 5 bases and J by 2 bases, with 16 bases between them. Germline V gene sequence: CDR1 SGHAT, CDR2 FQNNGV.

This rearrangement joins TRBV7-6 to TRBJ1-1, with D perhaps TRBD1 (5 bases). CDR1 is SGHVS and CDR2 is FNYEAQ in the germline V gene. V was clipped by 0 bases and J by 4 bases, with 12 bases between them. This CDR3 contains 15 residues. DNA for the CDR3: TGTGCCAGCAGCTTAGCGCCAGGGAGGGGCACTGAAGCTTTCTTT. This codes for CASSLAPGRGTEAFF. The whole variable domain, filled in from reference TRBV7-6 and TRBJ1-1, reads GAGVSQSPRYKVTKRGQDVALRCDPISGHVSLYWYRQALGQGPEFLTYFNYEAQQDKSGLPNDRFSAERPEGSISTLTIQRTEQRDSAMYRCASSLAPGRGTEAFFGQGTRLTVV.

V is TRBV15 and J is TRBJ2-5; 7 bases line up with TRBD2. With 9 bases clipped from V and 1 base from J, the junction kept 5 bases outside the gene matches. The CDR3 extends over 13 amino acids. Germline CDR1 is LNHNV and CDR2 is YYDKDF (reference sequence). CDR3 coding DNA: TGTGCCACTGAGTGGGGGGGCCAAGAGACCCAGTACTTC. Translation gives CATEWGGQETQYF.

This clonotype was picked up many times. This sequence joins TRBV30 and TRBJ2-7, with D possibly matching TRBD1 (6 bases). The CDR3 consists of 14 residues. Germline CDR1 and CDR2: GTSNPN and SVGIG (reference sequence). Deletions cut 5 bases from V and 0 bases from J, with 14 bases between. CDR3 in amino acids: CAWDQGTISYEQYF. CDR3 nucleotides: TGTGCCTGGGACCAGGGGACGATCTCCTACGAGCAGTACTTC.

This clonotype appeared many times. This chain connects TRBV3-1 to TRBJ2-1; TRBD1 matches 8 bases. Germline CDR1 LGHDT, CDR2 YNNKEL (reference sequence). V gave up 5 bases and J gave up 0 bases; unmatched junction bases: 12. This CDR3 comprises 18 residues. CDR3 DNA sequence: TGTGCCAGCAGCTCCCCGTCCCGGGACAGGCGCTCCTACAATGAGCAGTTCTTC. Translation: CASSSPSRDRRSYNEQFF.

This clonotype was counted between two and nine times. This chain connects TRBV7-9 to TRBJ1-3; TRBD1 matches at 7 bases. The CDR3 has 15 residues. V lost 5 bases and J lost 2; bases outside the gene matches: 6. The germline V gene has CDR1 SEHNR and CDR2 FQNEAQ (reference sequence). Here the CDR3 reads CASSGTGAAGNTIYF. The CDR3 nucleotides are TGTGCCAGCAGCGGAACAGGGGCTGCTGGAAACACCATATATTTT.

The V gene is TRBV5-1, the J gene TRBJ1-1; D perhaps matches TRBD1 (5 bases). CDR3 length: 14 amino acids. V was pared by 5 bases and J by 7 bases, with 18 bases between. CDR1 is SGHRS, CDR2 YFSETQ, per germline. The CDR3 DNA sequence: TGCGCCAGCAGGTCGGACGGTGGGGCAATTGAAGCTTTCTTT. Translating gives CASRSDGGAIEAFF.

This clonotype showed up just a few times. V gene TRBV4-1 combines with J gene TRBJ2-5, with a tentative D call TRBD2 (6 bases). The germline V gene encodes CDR1 MGHRA and CDR2 YSYEKL. V lost 1 base and J 4 bases, leaving 7 bases between the germline ends. This CDR3 has 13 amino acids. The CDR3 coding sequence is TGCGCCAGCAGCCAAGCCGGGAGAGAGACCCAGTACTTC. Amino acid sequence: CASSQAGRETQYF.

This clonotype was seen just once. The chain links TRBV27 to TRBJ2-7, with TRBD1 as a possible D gene (6 bases). Looked up from germline, CDR1 is MNHEY and CDR2 is SMNVEV (reference sequence). V gave up 6 bases and J gave up 0 bases, with 12 bases separating them. The CDR3 sequence is 14 residues long. Here the CDR3 reads CASREAGASYEQYF. CDR3 DNA: TGTGCCAGCAGGGAGGCAGGGGCCTCCTACGAGCAGTACTTC.

This clonotype was detected a few times. The gene calls are TRBV27 and TRBJ2-1, with 9 bases fitting TRBD2. V lost 5 bases to trimming and J lost 7 bases; unmatched junction nucleotides: 12. Germline V CDR1 and CDR2: MNHEY, SMNVEV (reference sequence). The CDR3 sequence is 16 residues long. The DNA of the CDR3 is TGTGCCAGCAGTGCCTCCCGGGCGGGGGGGCAAAATGAGCAGTTCTTC. Amino acids: CASSASRAGGQNEQFF.

On this clonotype: A read error may be the cause here, since a much bigger clone is one base away. The chain combines TRBV3-1 with TRBJ1-6, with D tentatively TRBD1 (5 bases). There are 16 residues in the CDR3. Trimming pared 0 bases from V and 6 bases from J, leaving 12 bases between. In germline, CDR1 is LGHDT, CDR2 YNNKEL (reference sequence). The CDR3 reads CASSQEGSGTNSPLHF. Written as DNA, the CDR3 is TGTGCCAGCAGCCAAGAAGGGTCAGGGACTAATTCACCCCTCCACTTT. The variable domain in full, with the rest retrieved from reference TRBV3-1 and TRBJ1-6, is DTAVSQTPKYLVTQMGNDKSIKCEQNLGHDTMYWYKQDSKKFLKIMFSYNNKELIINETVPNRFSPKSPDKAHLNLHINSLELGDSAVYFCASSQEGSGTNSPLHFGNGTRLTVT.

This clonotype has a handful of counts. The chain uses TRBV4-1 and TRBJ1-2; no clear D. The germline V and J ends were trimmed by 0 bases and 6 bases, with 14 bases remaining between them. Germline CDR1 is MGHRA and CDR2 is YSYEKL. This CDR3 has 15 residues. CDR3 DNA sequence: TGCGCCAGCAGCCAAGAGGGTCGCGCCGTACATGGCTACACCTTC. It encodes CASSQEGRAVHGYTF.

The table lists this clonotype with many counts. The rearrangement joins TRBV20-1 to TRBJ2-3; possibly TRBD1 or TRBD2 for D (6 bases each). Germline V CDR1 and CDR2: DFQATT, SNEGSKA (reference sequence). CDR3 length: 15 amino acids. Trimming left V 0 bases short and J 2 bases short, with 12 bases between. In DNA, the CDR3 is TGCAGTGCTAGAGATCTCCGGGGGCTCACAGATACGCAGTATTTT. Residues: CSARDLRGLTDTQYF.

In this sample, this clonotype turned up a few times. The genes are TRBV4-1 and TRBJ1-3; D remains unclear. V was cut by 1 base and J by 0 bases, with 10 bases left in between. This CDR3 is built from 16 residues. CDR1 is MGHRA and CDR2 is YSYEKL in the germline V gene. CDR3 DNA: TGCGCCAGCAGCCAAGTCTGGGGTTTCTCTGGAAACACCATATATTTT. It translates to CASSQVWGFSGNTIYF.

This chain uses TRBV7-8 with TRBJ1-1; no reliable D call. The germline V gene has CDR1 SGHVS and CDR2 FQNEAQ. Trimming removed 4 bases at V and 0 bases at J, with 15 bases between. CDR3 length: 16 amino acids. CDR3 amino acids: CASSSWPIVVNTEAFF. The CDR3, as DNA: TGTGCCAGCAGCTCCTGGCCCATAGTTGTGAACACTGAAGCTTTCTTT.

J is TRBJ1-1 and V is TRBV10-3, with D unresolved. Per germline, CDR1 ENHRY and CDR2 SYGVKD. V lost 6 bases and J lost 5, with 16 bases in between. This CDR3 is 14 amino acids long. The CDR3 bases are TGTGCCATCAGATCGACTTCACTTGGGACTGAAGCTTTCTTT. As protein: CAIRSTSLGTEAFF.